The clone carrying this TCR beta chain was found once. This sample is part of a study of T cell changes during pregnancy in multiple sclerosis. Profiling relied on immunoSEQ multiplex PCR, and the TCRdb table lists in-frame clones only, not all of them. The sample holds under 70,000 clones, 85% to 95% seen once. The CDR3 totals 16 residues. V shed 2 bases and J 8 bases; nucleotides not matched to a gene: 7. Per germline, CDR1 MNHNY and CDR2 SVGAGI (reference sequence). The source was peripheral blood, collected in the third trimester of pregnancy. The sequence derives from a female donor in good health, enrolled as a control in a pregnancy study. J is TRBJ2-1 and V is TRBV6-6; 12 positions agree with TRBD2. CDR3 region: CASSYASGRGFHEQFF. DNA of the CDR3: TGTGCCAGCAGTTACGCTAGCGGGAGGGGGTTCCATGAGCAGTTCTTC.